Each of the 24 T cell receptor beta chains below was sequenced from the same sample in a study of shared clonotypes between healthy human individuals. Data came from immunoSEQ multiplex PCR; TCRdb stores just in-frame clones and leaves some out. The sample has 2 million to 2.5 million clones, roughly 95% seen once. Sequenced material: naive CD4+ T cells sorted from blood. Subset described: CD45RA+ positively selected. These TCRs come from a man aged 18-30 years in good health.

This clone appeared once. The gene calls are TRBV5-6 and TRBJ2-5; 11 bases map to TRBD2. Germline V gives CDR1 SGHDT, CDR2 YYEEEE. The CDR3 consists of 17 residues. V lost 1 base, J lost 2 bases, and 7 bases stayed unmatched. The CDR3 loop is CASSLLAGGRGQETQYF. CDR3 in DNA: TGTGCCAGCAGCTTGCTAGCGGGGGGTAGAGGGCAAGAGACCCAGTACTTC.

This clone has just one count. The same CDR3 can be traced to other DNA sequences in this sample. The chain joins TRBV10-3 to TRBJ2-7; D gene unclear. Germline V gene lookup returns CDR1 ENHRY and CDR2 SYGVKD. The CDR3 runs to 11 residues. V lost 3 bases to trimming and J lost 4 bases, with 4 bases between them. The CDR3 protein is CAISDVYEQYF. CDR3 sequence (DNA): TGTGCCATCAGTGACGTATACGAGCAGTACTTC.

This chain links TRBV2 with TRBJ1-6; TRBD1 matches 7 bases. The CDR3 runs to 14 residues. CDR1 is SNHLY, CDR2 FYNNEI, per germline. Trimming removed 8 bases from V and 7 bases from J; junction bases left unmatched: 8. CDR3 region: CASLETGLNSPLHF. As DNA, the CDR3 is TGTGCCAGCTTAGAGACAGGGTTGAATTCACCCCTCCACTTT.

The chain employs TRBV5-1 and TRBJ2-2; 8 bases are shared with TRBD2. The CDR3 is 16 amino acids. V lost 3 bases to trimming and J lost 0 bases; unmatched junction nucleotides: 4. Germline CDR1 SGHRS, CDR2 YFSETQ. CDR3 protein: CASSWGTSANTGELFF. The DNA of the CDR3 is TGCGCCAGCAGCTGGGGGACTAGTGCGAACACCGGGGAGCTGTTTTTT.

The gene calls are TRBV5-6 and TRBJ1-5; D is ambiguous. Germline-derived CDR1 and CDR2 are SGHDT and YYEEEE. CDR3 length equals 15 residues. Trimming shortened V by 0 bases and J by 4 bases, and 11 bases separated the two germline ends. The CDR3 loop is CASSLGVGMNQPQHF. The CDR3 region has the DNA TGTGCCAGCAGCTTGGGAGTCGGGATGAATCAGCCCCAGCATTTT. Looking up the rest from reference TRBV5-6 and TRBJ1-5 gives the full variable domain: DAGVTQSPTHLIKTRGQQVTLRCSPKSGHDTVSWYQQALGQGPQFIFQYYEEEERQRGNFPDRFSGHQFPNYSSELNVNALLLGDSALYLCASSLGVGMNQPQHFGDGTRLSIL.

The chain employs TRBV7-2 and TRBJ2-7, with 8 bases aligning to TRBD1. Germline values: CDR1 SGHTA, CDR2 FQGNSA. This CDR3 is built from 14 residues. The junction had 8 bases not matched to a gene; V was cut back by 5 bases and J by 5 bases. DNA of the CDR3: TGTGCCAGCAGCCCTCTGGACAGGGTCCACGAGCAGTACTTC. Its protein is CASSPLDRVHEQYF.

The V and J genes are TRBV18 and TRBJ1-3; a weak D match, TRBD1 (5 bases). V lost 4 bases and J 7 bases, leaving 17 bases between the germline ends. The CDR3 has 15 amino acids. Looked up from germline, CDR1 is KGHSH and CDR2 is LQKENI. The CDR3 protein is CASSRGTVSVNTIYF. The CDR3 DNA reads as TGTGCCAGCTCACGCGGGACCGTTTCGGTGAACACCATATATTTT.

V usage is TRBV25-1 and J usage is TRBJ2-7, with 7 positions matching TRBD2. CDR1 and CDR2 from the germline V gene are MGHDK and SYGVNS. The CDR3 sequence is 12 residues long. V was clipped by 7 bases and J by 1 base; unmatched bases: 1. The CDR3 reads CASNGGSYEQYF. The DNA for the CDR3 is TGTGCCAGCAACGGGGGGTCCTACGAGCAGTACTTC.

The chain is built from TRBV30 and TRBJ2-7; 11 nucleotides line up with TRBD2. The length of the CDR3 is 13 residues. Per the germline V gene, CDR1 is GTSNPN and CDR2 is SVGIG (reference sequence). The V gene end was trimmed by 3 bases and the J gene end by 5 bases; junction bases not matched to a gene: 3. DNA of the CDR3: TGTGCCTGGAGACTAGCGGGAGTCAACGAGCAGTACTTC. Translated, it gives CAWRLAGVNEQYF.

DNA of the CDR3: TGTGCCAGCAGCATATCCCGGGATCTAACGTTAGGGGAAAAACTGTTTTTT. As protein: CASSISRDLTLGEKLFF. This chain links TRBV5-4 with TRBJ1-4; D is uncertain. The V end was cut by 4 bases, the J end by 8 bases, with 24 bases between. CDR1 is SGHNT and CDR2 is YYREEE in the germline V gene (reference sequence). The CDR3 spans 17 residues.

The rearrangement joins TRBV9 to TRBJ2-7; TRBD1 is a possible D gene (5 bases). The length of the CDR3 is 15 residues. Trimming stripped 0 bases from V and 3 bases from J, with 13 bases between. The germline CDR1 and CDR2 sequences are SGDLS and YYNGEE. Written as DNA, the CDR3 is TGTGCCAGCAGCGTAGACCAGGGTACTGTCTACGAGCAGTACTTC. Its protein is CASSVDQGTVYEQYF.

The chain links TRBV23-1 to TRBJ2-3, with 10 bases that match TRBD1. TRBV23-1 is assigned to the ORF class and has an uncertain function. V gave up 7 bases and J gave up 3 bases; unmatched junction bases: 10. This CDR3 is 16 amino acids long. The CDR3 spells CASTGSTGGGTDTQYF. In DNA form, the CDR3 reads TGCGCCAGCACCGGGTCGACAGGGGGCGGGACAGATACGCAGTATTTT.

The chain recombines TRBV10-3 with TRBJ1-2; D is uncertain. The CDR3 is 13 residues long. Per germline, CDR1 ENHRY and CDR2 SYGVKD. V was cut by 0 bases and J by 8 bases, with 10 bases left in between. The CDR3 DNA is TGTGCCATCAGTGAGTCCGAGGATGTGGGCTACACCTTC. Protein: CAISESEDVGYTF.

For the CDR3, the DNA is TGCGCCAGCAGCTTGGCTCTAGCGGGAAACTACGAGCAGTACTTC. Protein: CASSLALAGNYEQYF. This chain uses TRBV5-1 with TRBJ2-7; 9 positions match TRBD2. The germline V gene has CDR1 SGHRS and CDR2 YFSETQ. The trim removed 0 bases at V and 3 bases at J, leaving 4 bases unmatched. CDR3 length: 15 amino acids. Using reference TRBV5-1 and TRBJ2-7 for the parts outside the CDR3, the full variable domain is KAGVTQTPRYLIKTRGQQVTLSCSPISGHRSVSWYQQTPGQGLQFLFEYFSETQRNKGNFPGRFSGRQFSNSRSEMNVSTLELGDSALYLCASSLALAGNYEQYFGPGTRLTVT.

Comments on this clone: An end of the junction differs from the germline gene, which may be a read error. Here the CDR3 DNA reads TGTGCTAGCAGCCCAGTGGGGGGGACCTTGTCGGAGCAGTTCTTC. Translation gives CASSPVGGTLSEQFF. This rearrangement joins TRBV7-7 to TRBJ2-1, with 7 positions matching TRBD2. CDR3 size: 15 residues. Looked up from germline, CDR1 is SSHAT and CDR2 is FNYEAQ (reference sequence).

This clone was observed a single time. The chain carries TRBV4-1 and TRBJ2-1, with 8 bases lining up with TRBD1. Germline CDR1 and CDR2: MGHRA and YSYEKL. This CDR3 has 16 residues. J gave up 8 bases and V 0 bases, and 9 bases lay outside the gene matches. CDR3: CASSQDGGRGLYEQFF. The CDR3 DNA sequence: TGCGCCAGCAGCCAAGACGGGGGCAGGGGGCTATATGAGCAGTTCTTC.

V usage is TRBV10-3 and J usage is TRBJ1-1; D remains unclear. V was cut by 0 bases and J by 3 bases, with 11 bases left in between. CDR1 ENHRY and CDR2 SYGVKD come from the germline V gene. The CDR3 totals 15 residues. CDR3: CAISESGGRDTEAFF. DNA for the CDR3: TGTGCCATCAGTGAGTCCGGAGGACGGGACACTGAAGCTTTCTTT.

This clone occurred once. The rearrangement joins TRBV9 to TRBJ2-7; TRBD2 is a possible D gene (5 bases). The germline V gene has CDR1 SGDLS and CDR2 YYNGEE. The length of the CDR3 is 13 residues. Trimming removed 4 bases from V and 6 bases from J, with 14 bases in between. This CDR3 reads CASSSRGLGEQYF. CDR3 coding DNA: TGTGCCAGCAGCTCCCGAGGGCTCGGCGAGCAGTACTTC. The variable domain in full, completed from reference TRBV9 and TRBJ2-7, reads DSGVTQTPKHLITATGQRVTLRCSPRSGDLSVYWYQQSLDQGLQFLIQYYNGEERAKGNILERFSAQQFPDLHSELNLSSLELGDSALYFCASSSRGLGEQYFGPGTRLTVT.

Concerning this clone itself: The same CDR3 is also encoded by other DNA sequences in this sample. The V gene is TRBV7-9, the J gene TRBJ1-1, with TRBD1 identical over 9 bases. CDR1 and CDR2 from the germline V gene are SEHNR and FQNEAQ (reference sequence). There are 14 residues in the CDR3. The V gene end was trimmed by 4 bases and the J gene end by 2 bases; junction bases not matched to a gene: 2. DNA for the CDR3: TGTGCCAGCAGCTCCACAGGGGGCAACACTGAAGCTTTCTTT. Its protein product is CASSSTGGNTEAFF.

The J gene is TRBJ1-2, the V gene TRBV7-9; 8 nucleotides align to TRBD1. The V gene's germline CDR1 is SEHNR and CDR2 FQNEAQ (reference sequence). This CDR3 is built from 15 residues. V dropped 1 base and J dropped 8; count of bases not matched to a gene: 9. CDR3 protein: CASSLVSGQVDGYTF. The DNA for the CDR3 is TGTGCCAGCAGCTTAGTTTCGGGACAGGTGGACGGCTACACCTTC.

The chain is built from TRBV30 and TRBJ2-6; 10 bases map to TRBD1. CDR1 and CDR2 (germline): GTSNPN, SVGIG (reference sequence). The CDR3 covers 19 residues. V was pared by 0 bases and J by 4 bases, with 12 bases of the junction left unmatched. The CDR3 sequence: CAWSVHRQGALSGANVLTF. In nucleotides, the CDR3 is TGTGCCTGGAGTGTACACCGACAGGGGGCGCTTTCAGGGGCCAACGTCCTGACTTTC. The full variable domain, its missing parts supplied by reference TRBV30 and TRBJ2-6, is SQTIHQWPATLVQPVGSPLSLECTVEGTSNPNLYWYRQAAGRGLQLLFYSVGIGQISSEVPQNLSASRPQDRQFILSSKKLLLSDSGFYLCAWSVHRQGALSGANVLTFGAGSRLTVL.

The V and J genes are TRBV5-6 and TRBJ1-1; no firm D call. Deletions cut 3 bases from V and 11 bases from J, with 14 bases between. The CDR3 length is 12 residues. CDR1 and CDR2 (germline): SGHDT, YYEEEE. In nucleotides, the CDR3 is TGTGCCAGCAGCTCCGATCAGTTGAGGGCTTTCTTT. Protein: CASSSDQLRAFF.

This sequence joins TRBV10-2 and TRBJ1-1, with a possible D match to TRBD1 (6 bases). From germline, CDR1 is WSHSY and CDR2 SAAADI. The CDR3 has 14 amino acids. The V and J ends lost 7 bases and 1 base respectively, with 13 bases between them. This CDR3 is CASTAGQPNTEAFF. In DNA, the CDR3 is TGCGCCAGCACCGCCGGACAGCCGAACACTGAAGCTTTCTTT.

Comment on this clone: Other DNA sequences in this sample translate to the same CDR3. CDR3 in DNA: TGCGCCAGCAGCCTGGGACTAGCGGGTGTCAATGAGCAGTTCTTC. It yields the protein CASSLGLAGVNEQFF. This chain uses TRBV5-1 with TRBJ2-1; 12 bases match TRBD2. The V and J ends lost 4 bases and 6 bases, in that order; junction bases with no gene match: 5. CDR1 and CDR2 from the germline V gene are SGHRS and YFSETQ. The CDR3 totals 15 residues. The whole variable domain, filled in from reference TRBV5-1 and TRBJ2-1, reads KAGVTQTPRYLIKTRGQQVTLSCSPISGHRSVSWYQQTPGQGLQFLFEYFSETQRNKGNFPGRFSGRQFSNSRSEMNVSTLELGDSALYLCASSLGLAGVNEQFFGPGTRLTVL.